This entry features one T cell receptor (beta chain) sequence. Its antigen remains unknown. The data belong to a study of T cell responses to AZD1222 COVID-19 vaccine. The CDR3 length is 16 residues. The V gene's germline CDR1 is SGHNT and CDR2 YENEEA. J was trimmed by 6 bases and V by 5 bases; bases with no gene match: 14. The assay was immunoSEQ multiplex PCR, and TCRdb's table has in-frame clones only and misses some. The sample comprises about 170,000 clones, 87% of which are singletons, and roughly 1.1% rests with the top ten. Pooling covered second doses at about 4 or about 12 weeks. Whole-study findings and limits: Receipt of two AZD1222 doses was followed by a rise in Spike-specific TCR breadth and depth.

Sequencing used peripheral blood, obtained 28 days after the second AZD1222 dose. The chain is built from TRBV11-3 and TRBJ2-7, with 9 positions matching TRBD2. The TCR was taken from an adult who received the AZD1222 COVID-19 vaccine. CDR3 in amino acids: CASSPETTGTSSEQYF. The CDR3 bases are TGTGCCAGCAGCCCGGAAACCACCGGGACTAGCTCCGAGCAGTACTTC.